These 25 T cell receptor beta chains originate from one sample sequenced in a study of blood T cell repertoires in COVID-19. Profiled with immunoSEQ multiplex PCR; TCRdb holds only in-frame clones, not every one. This sample has about 160,000 clones, with approximately 86% found just once. The sequencing input was PBMCs or T cells enriched from blood (not recorded which). The receptors shown here come from a woman aged 40 to 50 who had been exposed to COVID-19.

The table lists this clone with a few counts. The CDR3 loop is CASSYRGSRGYTF. The CDR3 DNA is TGTGCCAGCAGTTACAGGGGATCGAGAGGCTACACCTTC. This chain uses TRBV6-5 with TRBJ1-2; weak D call: TRBD1 (5 bases). With 2 bases removed from V and 8 bases from J, the gap between germline ends came to 12 bases. Germline V gives CDR1 MNHEY, CDR2 SVGAGI. The CDR3 sequence is 13 residues long.

This chain links TRBV27 with TRBJ1-5; weak D call: TRBD1 (6 bases). V was shortened by 8 bases and J by 6 bases, with 17 bases between the two germline ends. This CDR3 has 14 amino acids. Per germline, CDR1 MNHEY and CDR2 SMNVEV (reference sequence). In nucleotides, the CDR3 is TGTGCCAGCGCATTAGGGGGGGAGGGTCAGCCCCAGCATTTT. Its translation: CASALGGEGQPQHF.

A few counts support this clone. J is TRBJ1-2 and V is TRBV21-1. TRBV21-1 is labeled a pseudogene. CDR3 length: 15 amino acids. The CDR3 sequence: CASSKGGGPHYGYTF. The CDR3 DNA reads as TGTGCCAGCAGCAAGGGGGGAGGCCCTCACTATGGCTACACCTTC.

The gene calls are TRBV18 and TRBJ1-1, with D hard to call. CDR3 length: 11 amino acids. Per germline, CDR1 KGHSH and CDR2 LQKENI. V was cut by 4 bases and J by 3 bases, with 3 bases left in between. The CDR3 nucleotides read TGTGCCAGCTCACTAGACACTGAAGCTTTCTTT. As protein: CASSLDTEAFF. Using reference TRBV18 and TRBJ1-1 for the parts outside the CDR3, the full variable domain is NAGVMQNPRHLVRRRGQEARLRCSPMKGHSHVYWYRQLPEEGLKFMVYLQKENIIDESGMPKERFSAEFPKEGPSILRIQQVVRGDSAAYFCASSLDTEAFFGQGTRLTVV.

This clone was seen more than once but under ten times. The chain couples TRBV5-4 to TRBJ2-1, with 9 bases matching TRBD1. This CDR3 spans 15 amino acids. The germline V gene encodes CDR1 SGHNT and CDR2 YYREEE (reference sequence). Unmatched junction bases numbered 7, after V lost 3 bases and J lost 6 bases. The DNA for the CDR3 is TGTGCCAGCAGCTGGGACAGGGCCCTAGGCAATGAGCAGTTCTTC. Residues: CASSWDRALGNEQFF.

The chain links TRBV27 to TRBJ2-7; TRBD1 might be the D (7 bases). This CDR3 contains 16 residues. The V gene's germline CDR1 is MNHEY and CDR2 SMNVEV (reference sequence). Trimming took 4 bases from V and 1 from J, leaving 17 bases between them. The CDR3 region has the DNA TGTGCCAGCAGTTCACGCTTGACAGGGAGGTCCTACGAGCAGTACTTC. This translates into CASSSRLTGRSYEQYF.

The V and J genes are TRBV19 and TRBJ2-5; TRBD2 is a possible D gene (5 bases). Trimming stripped 7 bases from V and 5 bases from J, with 17 bases between. The V gene's germline CDR1 is LNHDA and CDR2 SQIVND (reference sequence). The CDR3 extends over 14 amino acids. CDR3 DNA sequence: TGTGCCAGTACGGGATCCGTTTTGGGGGAGACCCAGTACTTC. It codes for CASTGSVLGETQYF.

The chain links TRBV7-9 to TRBJ2-3, with a possible D match to TRBD2 (6 bases). In germline, CDR1 is SEHNR, CDR2 FQNEAQ (reference sequence). The CDR3 extends over 15 amino acids. The V and J ends lost 4 bases and 0 bases respectively, with 11 bases between them. CDR3 nucleotides: TGTGCCAGCAGCTATCGGGACTGGAGCACAGATACGCAGTATTTT. Amino acids: CASSYRDWSTDTQYF.

This clone came up a few times. The chain is built from TRBV7-2 and TRBJ2-7; 9 nucleotides align to TRBD1. This CDR3 spans 15 amino acids. V trimming: 0 bases; J trimming: 3 bases; junction bases outside the gene matches: 3. In germline, CDR1 is SGHTA, CDR2 FQGNSA. CDR3 protein: CASSLASGQGYEQYF. The CDR3 DNA reads as TGTGCCAGCAGCTTAGCTTCGGGACAGGGCTACGAGCAGTACTTC.

The chain employs TRBV7-2 and TRBJ1-1; possible D gene TRBD1, 5 bases. The V end lost 0 bases, the J end lost 6 bases, and 14 bases lay between the germline ends. This CDR3 has 15 amino acids. Germline assignment: CDR1 SGHTA and CDR2 FQGNSA. This CDR3 reads CASSLANPRVAEAFF. CDR3 nucleotide sequence: TGTGCCAGCAGCTTAGCAAACCCCAGGGTGGCTGAAGCTTTCTTT.

The chain couples TRBV10-3 to TRBJ1-5; possible D gene TRBD1, 5 bases. The V end lost 4 bases, the J end lost 1 base, and 11 bases lay between the germline ends. Germline V gene lookup returns CDR1 ENHRY and CDR2 SYGVKD. The CDR3 runs to 15 residues. CDR3 nucleotide sequence: TGTGCCATCAGTGCTCAGGGTGGGAGCAATCAGCCCCAGCATTTT. Protein sequence: CAISAQGGSNQPQHF.

The J gene is TRBJ1-2, the V gene TRBV10-3; TRBD1 aligns across 9 bases. Germline V gene lookup returns CDR1 ENHRY and CDR2 SYGVKD. Trimming removed 2 bases from V and 7 bases from J; junction bases left unmatched: 2. The CDR3 loop spans 13 amino acids. The CDR3 protein is CAISEGTGFGYTF. CDR3 coding DNA: TGTGCCATCAGTGAGGGGACAGGGTTTGGCTACACCTTC.

The chain has TRBV5-1 and TRBJ1-1; the D gene is possibly TRBD1 (6 bases). This CDR3 contains 15 residues. CDR1 is SGHRS, CDR2 YFSETQ, per germline. The ends were cut back, 7 bases at V and 3 bases at J, with 19 bases in the middle. This CDR3 reads CASRPPQGRDTEAFF. The DNA for the CDR3 is TGCGCCAGCCGACCCCCACAGGGTCGAGACACTGAAGCTTTCTTT.

The V call is TRBV28, the J call TRBJ2-7; 12 bases are a match to TRBD1. This CDR3 has 17 residues. The V gene's germline CDR1 is MDHEN and CDR2 SYDVKM. V trimming: 6 bases; J trimming: 5 bases; junction bases outside the gene matches: 14. In nucleotides, the CDR3 is TGTGCCAGCAGCTTAGATTACCAGGGACAGGGGGCTGACGAGCAGTACTTC. It encodes CASSLDYQGQGADEQYF.

The chain links TRBV12-5 to TRBJ2-3, with D uncertain. Trimming took off 0 bases at V and 4 bases at J, with 14 bases between the two ends. Germline CDR1 and CDR2: LGHNT and FRNRAP. The CDR3 totals 16 residues. In DNA, the CDR3 is TGTGCTAGTGGTTTGGTACTGTCCCCACTGGCAGATACGCAGTATTTT. Protein sequence: CASGLVLSPLADTQYF.

In this sample, this clone turned up once. V gene TRBV6-5 combines with J gene TRBJ2-1; 7 positions agree with TRBD1. After removal of 2 bases from V and 7 bases from J, the junction contained 5 bases not matched to a gene. The CDR3 runs 14 residues. Looked up from germline, CDR1 is MNHEY and CDR2 is SVGAGI. The CDR3 is CASSYTTTGNEQFF. The CDR3 nucleotides are TGTGCCAGCAGTTACACAACGACAGGGAATGAGCAGTTCTTC.

This chain joins TRBV7-2 and TRBJ2-1, with 9 positions matching TRBD1. V shed 4 bases, J shed 3 bases, and the junction held 4 bases outside the gene matches. Germline CDR1 and CDR2: SGHTA and FQGNSA. The CDR3 consists of 15 residues. Here the CDR3 reads CASSSGQGHYNEQFF. The CDR3 nucleotides read TGTGCCAGCAGCTCGGGACAGGGTCACTACAATGAGCAGTTCTTC.

The chain carries TRBV5-6 and TRBJ1-6, with D possibly TRBD1 on 6 matching bases. Germline V gene lookup returns CDR1 SGHDT and CDR2 YYEEEE. Trimming took 1 base from V and 7 from J, leaving 9 bases between them. The CDR3 covers 14 residues. The CDR3 DNA is TGTGCCAGCAGCTTGCGAGGGGGAAATTCACCCCTCCACTTT. Its protein product is CASSLRGGNSPLHF.

The chain has TRBV6-6 and TRBJ2-7; 7 nucleotides agree with TRBD1. Germline assignment: CDR1 MNHNY and CDR2 SVGAGI (reference sequence). The CDR3 runs to 15 residues. The V and J ends lost 4 bases and 2 bases, in that order; junction bases with no gene match: 8. The CDR3 protein is CASSSAGTEPYEQYF. The CDR3 DNA reads as TGTGCCAGCAGTTCGGCAGGGACAGAACCCTACGAGCAGTACTTC.

The chain recombines TRBV2 with TRBJ1-1; D remains unclear. CDR1 is SNHLY, CDR2 FYNNEI, per germline. V dropped 8 bases and J dropped 1 base, with 11 bases sitting between them. The CDR3 loop spans 13 amino acids. The CDR3 DNA reads as TGTGCCAGCCTCAGAGAGGGGAACACTGAAGCTTTCTTT. Encoded protein: CASLREGNTEAFF.

The V gene is TRBV25-1, the J gene TRBJ1-2, with D possibly TRBD1 on 5 matching bases. The CDR3 covers 13 residues. Germline lookup yields CDR1 MGHDK and CDR2 SYGVNS. V lost 1 base and J lost 8, with 11 bases in between. CDR3 nucleotide sequence: TGTGCCAGCAGTGAATTGGAGGGGTACGGCTACACCTTC. Protein product: CASSELEGYGYTF.

The chain links TRBV5-4 to TRBJ1-2; no reliable D call. This CDR3 is built from 14 residues. From germline, CDR1 is SGHNT and CDR2 YYREEE (reference sequence). Trimming removed 0 bases from V and 0 bases from J, with 6 bases in between. The CDR3 DNA reads as TGTGCCAGCAGCTTGGTAGGAGCTAACTATGGCTACACCTTC. It yields the protein CASSLVGANYGYTF.

The chain uses TRBV9 and TRBJ2-1; 9 nucleotides align to TRBD2. Germline trimming cut 7 bases from V and 4 bases from J; bases unmatched to any gene: 6. This CDR3 region has 14 residues. Germline V gene lookup returns CDR1 SGDLS and CDR2 YYNGEE. CDR3 sequence: CASAGGREYNEQFF. CDR3 bases: TGTGCCAGCGCCGGCGGGAGGGAATACAATGAGCAGTTCTTC.

The rearrangement joins TRBV6-6 to TRBJ1-1, with 7 bases that match TRBD1. Trimming took 0 bases from V and 4 from J; bases not matched to a gene: 8. Germline values: CDR1 MNHNY, CDR2 SVGAGI (reference sequence). The CDR3 sequence is 16 residues long. CDR3 in DNA: TGTGCCAGCAGTTACTCAAACATCAGACAGGGCACTGAAGCTTTCTTT. This codes for CASSYSNIRQGTEAFF.

A single count supports this clone. CDR3 residues: CASAGTGYEQYF. Written as DNA, the CDR3 is TGTGCCAGCGCCGGGACAGGATACGAGCAGTACTTC. This chain connects TRBV6-5 to TRBJ2-7, with 8 positions matching TRBD1. The CDR3 contains 12 residues. V shed 8 bases and J 4 bases; nucleotides not matched to a gene: 4. Germline CDR1 MNHEY, CDR2 SVGAGI.